What follows are 21 T cell receptor beta chains derived from one specimen sequenced in a study of T cell responses to AZD1222 COVID-19 vaccine. The protocol was immunoSEQ multiplex PCR, while the TCRdb copy is restricted to in-frame clones and leaves out a portion. This sample yields over 60,000 clones, of which more than 75% are seen a single time; approximately 25% belongs to the top ten. The material sequenced was peripheral blood, taken on day 0 of AZD1222 vaccination. The receptors stem from an adult in good health.

This clone was seen only a few times. The J gene is TRBJ1-4, the V gene TRBV12-3 or TRBV12-4; D unclear. The CDR3 sequence is 13 residues long. V lost 5 bases, J lost 8 bases, and 12 bases lay in between. The CDR3 DNA sequence: TGTGCCAGCAGTCCGGGTACCGGCGAAAAACTGTTTTTT. Translated, it gives CASSPGTGEKLFF.

The V gene is TRBV7-6, the J gene TRBJ2-2; D ambiguous. Between the trimmed V and J ends, which lost 1 base and 7 bases, there was a span of 4 bases. Germline lookup yields CDR1 SGHVS and CDR2 FNYEAQ. The CDR3 runs to 12 residues. The CDR3 reads CASSLGVGELFF. CDR3 DNA sequence: TGTGCCAGCAGCTTAGGAGTCGGGGAGCTGTTTTTT. The full variable domain, rest sourced from reference TRBV7-6 and TRBJ2-2, is GAGVSQSPRYKVTKRGQDVALRCDPISGHVSLYWYRQALGQGPEFLTYFNYEAQQDKSGLPNDRFSAERPEGSISTLTIQRTEQRDSAMYRCASSLGVGELFFGEGSRLTVL.

V usage is TRBV18 and J usage is TRBJ2-7; D is undetermined. Deletions cut 4 bases from V and 6 bases from J, with 16 bases between. The germline V gene encodes CDR1 KGHSH and CDR2 LQKENI. The CDR3 consists of 14 residues. CDR3 residues: CASSRTDQLIEQYF. CDR3 DNA sequence: TGTGCCAGCTCACGAACGGATCAACTGATCGAGCAGTACTTC.

V gene TRBV6-1 combines with J gene TRBJ2-7; D uncertain. V gave up 4 bases and J gave up 3 bases, with 19 bases separating them. The CDR3 runs to 16 residues. Germline loops: CDR1 MNHNS, CDR2 SASEGT. Here the CDR3 DNA reads TGTGCCAGCAGTGGCGCCTCTATCGCCAGTAACTACGAGCAGTACTTC. Translation: CASSGASIASNYEQYF.

The chain joins TRBV10-3 to TRBJ1-1; D remains unclear. The CDR3 spans 14 residues. Germline lookup yields CDR1 ENHRY and CDR2 SYGVKD. Trimming shortened V by 1 base and J by 1 base, and 7 bases separated the two germline ends. CDR3 amino acids: CAISEWGRNTEAFF. CDR3 in DNA: TGTGCCATCAGTGAGTGGGGTAGGAACACTGAAGCTTTCTTT.

This chain uses TRBV11-3 with TRBJ2-1; the D gene is possibly TRBD2 (6 bases). V gave up 2 bases and J gave up 7 bases, with 12 bases separating them. The CDR3 runs to 14 residues. CDR1 is SGHNT, CDR2 YENEEA, per germline. The CDR3 loop is CASSLIRGVNEQFF. CDR3 bases: TGTGCCAGCAGCTTAATTCGCGGGGTGAATGAGCAGTTCTTC. The full variable domain, rest sourced from reference TRBV11-3 and TRBJ2-1, is EAGVVQSPRYKIIEKKQPVAFWCNPISGHNTLYWYLQNLGQGPELLIRYENEEAVDDSQLPKDRFSAERLKGVDSTLKIQPAELGDSAVYLCASSLIRGVNEQFFGPGTRLTVL.

This clone has a handful of counts. This chain connects TRBV18 to TRBJ2-5; the D gene is possibly TRBD1 (6 bases). CDR3 length: 13 amino acids. The V and J ends lost 4 bases and 4 bases respectively, with 10 bases between them. CDR1 is KGHSH and CDR2 is LQKENI in the germline V gene. The CDR3 DNA reads as TGTGCCAGCTCACAGGGGGACGGAGAGACCCAGTACTTC. Residues: CASSQGDGETQYF.

The V and J genes are TRBV19 and TRBJ1-2; no firm D call. The length of the CDR3 is 13 residues. V shed 3 bases and J shed 7 bases, with 12 bases lying between them. From germline, CDR1 is LNHDA and CDR2 SQIVND (reference sequence). CDR3 in DNA: TGTGCCAGTAGTATGGTCCCTCCTTCTGGCTACACCTTC. Translation: CASSMVPPSGYTF.

The rearrangement uses TRBV6-6 and TRBJ2-5; 8 positions agree with TRBD1. CDR3 size: 14 residues. Germline loops: CDR1 MNHNY, CDR2 SVGAGI (reference sequence). The V segment lost 7 bases and the J segment 5 bases; nucleotides outside the gene matches: 9. This CDR3 is CASTEPGGRETQYF. The DNA of the CDR3 is TGTGCCAGCACTGAACCAGGGGGCAGGGAGACCCAGTACTTC.

In this sample, this clone turned up many times. The gene calls are TRBV3-1 (or the pseudogene TRBV3-2) and TRBJ2-7, with D unclear. Germline CDR1 reads LGHDT; CDR2 reads YNNKEL (reference sequence). This CDR3 contains 15 residues. The ends were cut back, 0 bases at V and 4 bases at J, with 13 bases in the middle. As DNA, the CDR3 is TGTGCCAGCAGCCAAGATCAGGTCGGCAGTTACGAGCAGTACTTC. It encodes CASSQDQVGSYEQYF.

This clone has more than one count but fewer than ten. The chain recombines TRBV6-2 or TRBV6-3 with TRBJ1-1; D unclear. There are 14 residues in the CDR3. V lost 2 bases to trimming and J lost 6 bases, with 13 bases between them. The germline CDR1 and CDR2 sequences are MNHEY and SVGEGT. CDR3: CASSYLNPGAEAFF. CDR3 coding DNA: TGTGCCAGCAGTTACCTTAACCCCGGGGCTGAAGCTTTCTTT.

The chain is built from TRBV5-1 and TRBJ2-2, with TRBD1 identical over 9 bases. The CDR3 covers 15 residues. The junction had 8 bases not matched to a gene; V was cut back by 4 bases and J by 7 bases. Germline CDR1 reads SGHRS; CDR2 reads YFSETQ. CDR3 in amino acids: CASSPRDRVYGELFF. The DNA of the CDR3 is TGCGCCAGCAGCCCCCGGGACAGGGTTTACGGGGAGCTGTTTTTT.

The rearrangement uses TRBV10-3 and TRBJ2-7; no clear D gene. V lost 8 bases and J 5 bases, leaving 13 bases between the germline ends. Germline values: CDR1 ENHRY, CDR2 SYGVKD. The CDR3 loop spans 12 amino acids. The CDR3 DNA reads as TGTGCCATCGGCCGCACAGAGAACGAGCAGTACTTC. Translation: CAIGRTENEQYF.

The chain employs TRBV30 and TRBJ2-7, with 7 bases aligning to TRBD1. After removal of 5 bases from V and 6 bases from J, the junction contained 7 bases not matched to a gene. Germline CDR1 reads GTSNPN; CDR2 reads SVGIG (reference sequence). The CDR3 runs 12 residues. CDR3 bases: TGTGCCTGGGGCGCGGACAGGCGCGAGCAGTACTTC. Residues: CAWGADRREQYF.

Concerning this clone itself: The junction does not match germline at one end; this may be a read error. The CDR3 loop is CASSLSLNTEAFF. As DNA, the CDR3 is TGTGCTAGCAGCTTGTCTCTGAACACTGAAGCTTTCTTT. The chain combines TRBV7-7 with TRBJ1-1; D unresolved. CDR1 is SSHAT, CDR2 FNYEAQ, per germline (reference sequence). The CDR3 runs to 13 residues. The full variable domain, its missing parts supplied by reference TRBV7-7 and TRBJ1-1, is GAGVSQSPRYKVTKRGQDVTLRCDPISSHATLYWYQQALGQGPEFLTYFNYEAQPDKSGLPSDRFSAERPEGSISTLTIQRTEQRDSAMYRCASSLSLNTEAFFGQGTRLTVV.

This chain connects TRBV12-2 to TRBJ1-1. TRBV12-2 is a known pseudogene. The CDR3 is 14 residues long. The CDR3: CASRLVWRTPEAFF. In nucleotides, the CDR3 is TGTGCAAGTCGCTTAGTATGGAGGACTCCTGAAGCTTTCTTT.

The V gene is TRBV7-9, the J gene TRBJ1-1; the D is unclear. With 0 bases removed from V and 7 bases from J, the gap between germline ends came to 12 bases. The CDR3 extends over 14 amino acids. From germline, CDR1 is SEHNR and CDR2 FQNEAQ (reference sequence). CDR3 DNA: TGTGCCAGCAGCTTAGCAGGTACCGCCGATGAAGCTTTCTTT. Its protein product is CASSLAGTADEAFF.

The CDR3 here is CASSLTGGDTEAFF. For the CDR3, the DNA is TGTGCCAGCAGCTTGACAGGGGGGGACACTGAAGCTTTCTTT. The rearrangement links TRBV5-6 to TRBJ1-1; 8 bases fit TRBD1. After removal of 1 base from V and 3 bases from J, the junction contained 2 bases not matched to a gene. Germline V gives CDR1 SGHDT, CDR2 YYEEEE. This CDR3 contains 14 residues. Combining the CDR3 with reference TRBV5-6 and TRBJ1-1 gives the whole variable domain DAGVTQSPTHLIKTRGQQVTLRCSPKSGHDTVSWYQQALGQGPQFIFQYYEEEERQRGNFPDRFSGHQFPNYSSELNVNALLLGDSALYLCASSLTGGDTEAFFGQGTRLTVV.

Here the CDR3 DNA reads TGCGCCAGCAGCCCTAGCGGGGGGAGTACTAGTTGGGGCACAGATACGCAGTATTTT. It translates to CASSPSGGSTSWGTDTQYF. This sequence joins TRBV5-1 and TRBJ2-3; 11 nucleotides match TRBD2. This CDR3 has 19 amino acids. The V gene end was trimmed by 4 bases and the J gene end by 1 base; junction bases not matched to a gene: 14. Looked up from germline, CDR1 is SGHRS and CDR2 is YFSETQ.

The chain has TRBV19 and TRBJ2-4; TRBD1 is a possible D gene (5 bases). The CDR3 length is 14 residues. The germline V and J ends were trimmed by 3 bases and 1 base, with 7 bases remaining between them. Germline V lookup: CDR1 LNHDA, CDR2 SQIVND (reference sequence). The CDR3 DNA follows: TGTGCCAGTAGTATCTCAGGGGCCAAAAACATTCAGTACTTC. Protein: CASSISGAKNIQYF. Full variable domain (remainder filled in from reference TRBV19 and TRBJ2-4): DGGITQSPKYLFRKEGQNVTLSCEQNLNHDAMYWYRQDPGQGLRLIYYSQIVNDFQKGDIAEGYSVSREKKESFPLTVTSAQKNPTAFYLCASSISGAKNIQYFGAGTRLSVL.

The genes are TRBV5-1 and TRBJ2-5, with D possibly TRBD2 on 6 matching bases. Germline CDR1 SGHRS, CDR2 YFSETQ. Trimming took off 3 bases at V and 5 bases at J, with 17 bases between the two ends. The CDR3 is 15 amino acids. The CDR3 reads CASSWRGAPGETQYF. In DNA form, the CDR3 reads TGCGCCAGCAGCTGGCGCGGGGCGCCGGGGGAGACCCAGTACTTC.